The 29 T cell receptor beta chains reported below all come from one sample, sequenced in a study of blood T cell repertoires in COVID-19. Measured with immunoSEQ multiplex PCR; TCRdb has only the in-frame clones, and not every one. The sample consists of about 210,000 clones, over 80% of them appearing once. The sequencing sample was made of PBMCs or T cells enriched from blood (not recorded which). These receptors were taken from a man between 18 and 29 years old with acute COVID-19.

The chain uses TRBV3-1 (or the pseudogene TRBV3-2) and TRBJ2-7; D might be TRBD1 (5 bases). The CDR3 covers 14 residues. V dropped 4 bases and J dropped 2 bases, with 12 bases sitting between them. From germline, CDR1 is LGHDT and CDR2 YNNKEL (reference sequence). The CDR3 reads CASSPRTPTYEQYF. CDR3 DNA sequence: TGTGCCAGCAGCCCCCGGACACCTACCTACGAGCAGTACTTC.

The chain recombines TRBV18 with TRBJ1-4, with TRBD1 matching over 7 bases. V shed 3 bases, J shed 6 bases, and the junction held 16 bases outside the gene matches. From germline, CDR1 is KGHSH and CDR2 LQKENI. The CDR3 runs to 18 residues. CDR3: CASSPPLLTEDRDEKLFF. The CDR3 DNA follows: TGTGCCAGCTCACCCCCATTGTTAACCGAAGACAGGGATGAAAAACTGTTTTTT.

The sample holds a few counts of this clone. In nucleotides, the CDR3 is TGCGCCAGCAGCTTCAGGGGTACTGAAGCTTTCTTT. Translated: CASSFRGTEAFF. This rearrangement joins TRBV5-1 to TRBJ1-1, with a tentative D call TRBD1 (6 bases). The CDR3 runs to 12 residues. V was clipped by 2 bases and J by 5 bases, with 7 bases between them. Germline CDR1 SGHRS, CDR2 YFSETQ.

The sample holds one count of this clone. The chain uses TRBV5-1 and TRBJ2-5, with TRBD1 identical over 7 bases. Germline assignment: CDR1 SGHRS and CDR2 YFSETQ. The ends lost 2 bases at V and 4 bases at J; junction bases unmatched: 8. CDR3 size: 15 residues. The CDR3 protein is CASSFRTGDVETQYF. Here the CDR3 DNA reads TGCGCCAGCAGCTTTCGGACAGGCGATGTAGAGACCCAGTACTTC.

V and J are TRBV3-1 (or the pseudogene TRBV3-2) and TRBJ2-3; 8 nucleotides agree with TRBD2. After removal of 0 bases from V and 5 bases from J, the junction contained 4 bases not matched to a gene. The CDR3 spans 15 residues. Germline V gene data show CDR1 as LGHDT and CDR2 as YNNKEL (reference sequence). The DNA for the CDR3 is TGTGCCAGCAGCCAAGACAGGACTAGCCGAGATACGCAGTATTTT. This translates into CASSQDRTSRDTQYF.

This rearrangement joins TRBV27 to TRBJ2-1, with D maybe TRBD2 (6 bases). The length of the CDR3 is 14 residues. Trimming cost V 10 bases and J 0 bases, with 13 bases left between them. Germline values: CDR1 MNHEY, CDR2 SMNVEV (reference sequence). The CDR3 sequence is CAISRGGSYNEQFF. CDR3 sequence (DNA): TGTGCCATTTCGCGGGGAGGCTCCTACAATGAGCAGTTCTTC.

The chain joins TRBV27 to TRBJ2-7, with TRBD1 as a possible D gene (5 bases). Germline-derived CDR1 and CDR2 are MNHEY and SMNVEV (reference sequence). The CDR3 contains 14 residues. Deletions cut 3 bases from V and 4 bases from J, with 13 bases between. The CDR3 nucleotides are TGTGCCAGCAGTTTCAGGGCAGGTCAGTACGAGCAGTACTTC. Protein sequence: CASSFRAGQYEQYF.

This clone was observed once. The chain couples TRBV11-2 to TRBJ1-1, with D perhaps TRBD1 (6 bases). Germline CDR1 and CDR2: SGHAT and FQNNGV. The CDR3 sequence is 13 residues long. With 1 base removed from V and 7 bases from J, the gap between germline ends came to 10 bases. The chain's CDR3 is CASSLGQVFEAFF. CDR3 in DNA: TGTGCCAGCAGCTTAGGACAGGTTTTTGAAGCTTTCTTT.

This clone was recorded a few times. The chain carries TRBV19 and TRBJ2-1, with 9 bases identical to TRBD2. The V and J ends lost 6 bases and 1 base, in that order; junction bases with no gene match: 7. This CDR3 has 16 amino acids. The germline gives CDR1 LNHDA, CDR2 SQIVND (reference sequence). The CDR3 nucleotides read TGTGCCAGTAGCCAACGGACTAGCGTATCCTACAATGAGCAGTTCTTC. Protein sequence: CASSQRTSVSYNEQFF.

V usage is TRBV18 and J usage is TRBJ1-4; D gene ambiguous. Germline V gene sequence: CDR1 KGHSH, CDR2 LQKENI. The CDR3 is 15 residues long. With 3 bases removed from V and 5 bases from J, the gap between germline ends came to 13 bases. The CDR3: CASSPGPPENEKLFF. The CDR3 coding sequence is TGTGCCAGCTCACCGGGCCCACCTGAAAATGAAAAACTGTTTTTT. Drawing the rest from reference TRBV18 and TRBJ1-4, the complete variable domain is NAGVMQNPRHLVRRRGQEARLRCSPMKGHSHVYWYRQLPEEGLKFMVYLQKENIIDESGMPKERFSAEFPKEGPSILRIQQVVRGDSAAYFCASSPGPPENEKLFFGSGTQLSVL.

This clone appeared once. The chain is built from TRBV29-1 and TRBJ2-6, with TRBD1 matching over 7 bases. The CDR3 is 14 amino acids. Trimming removed 4 bases from V and 2 bases from J; junction bases left unmatched: 2. Germline CDR1 SQVTM, CDR2 ANQGSEA. The DNA of the CDR3 is TGCAGCGTTGCACAGGGGACTGGGGCCAACGTCCTGACTTTC. Its translation: CSVAQGTGANVLTF.

The V and J genes are TRBV19 and TRBJ2-2; possible D gene TRBD1, 5 bases. Trimming took off 2 bases at V and 1 base at J, with 5 bases between the two ends. From germline, CDR1 is LNHDA and CDR2 SQIVND (reference sequence). There are 14 residues in the CDR3. CDR3 sequence reads: CASSIQGNTGELFF. CDR3 sequence (DNA): TGTGCCAGTAGTATACAGGGGAACACCGGGGAGCTGTTTTTT.

The chain links TRBV4-1 to TRBJ1-4; unclear D gene. There are 16 residues in the CDR3. Trimming took 0 bases from V and 8 from J, leaving 16 bases between them. Germline V gives CDR1 MGHRA, CDR2 YSYEKL. The CDR3 sequence: CASSQESRGMDEKLFF. The CDR3 DNA reads as TGCGCCAGCAGCCAAGAGTCACGGGGTATGGACGAAAAACTGTTTTTT.

The chain joins TRBV28 to TRBJ2-5, with 9 bases identical to TRBD2. J gave up 1 base and V 5 bases, and 8 bases lay outside the gene matches. CDR3 size: 16 residues. CDR1 is MDHEN, CDR2 SYDVKM, per germline. CDR3 protein: CASSNIAGELQETQYF. The CDR3 region has the DNA TGTGCCAGCAGTAACATAGCGGGAGAGCTCCAAGAGACCCAGTACTTC.

This clone was observed a few times. The chain links TRBV14 to TRBJ1-2; unclear D gene. V gave up 0 bases and J gave up 1 base, with 6 bases separating them. CDR1 is SGHDN, CDR2 FVKESK, per germline. This CDR3 has 14 residues. The CDR3 region has the DNA TGTGCCAGCAGCCAAGACAGGAATAACTATGGCTACACCTTC. It specifies CASSQDRNNYGYTF. Supplemented by reference TRBV14 and TRBJ1-2, the full variable domain reads EAGVTQFPSHSVIEKGQTVTLRCDPISGHDNLYWYRRVMGKEIKFLLHFVKESKQDESGMPNNRFLAERTGGTYSTLKVQPAELEDSGVYFCASSQDRNNYGYTFGSGTRLTVV.

The rearrangement uses TRBV10-3 and TRBJ1-1; D is uncertain. This CDR3 has 17 amino acids. Germline V gene lookup returns CDR1 ENHRY and CDR2 SYGVKD. Trimming pared 3 bases from V and 3 bases from J, leaving 20 bases between. The CDR3 DNA reads TGTGCCATCAGTGATACTTTAGGCCGCGGGTACGACACTGAAGCTTTCTTT. It translates to CAISDTLGRGYDTEAFF.

The chain has TRBV18 and TRBJ1-1, with a possible D match to TRBD1 (6 bases). CDR3 size: 13 residues. Trimming removed 4 bases from V and 3 bases from J, with 9 bases in between. Germline lookup yields CDR1 KGHSH and CDR2 LQKENI. CDR3 DNA sequence: TGTGCCAGCTCACTAAAGGGGGACACTGAAGCTTTCTTT. It translates to CASSLKGDTEAFF.

The genes are TRBV11-3 and TRBJ2-1; D unclear. CDR3 length: 16 amino acids. V lost 1 base, J lost 0 bases, and 10 bases lay in between. Germline V gene lookup returns CDR1 SGHNT and CDR2 YENEEA. The CDR3 coding sequence is TGTGCCAGCAGCTTAGTTCTGCGTAGCTCCTACAATGAGCAGTTCTTC. Translated, it gives CASSLVLRSSYNEQFF.

This chain uses TRBV11-3 with TRBJ2-3, with 7 bases identical to TRBD2. The V gene's germline CDR1 is SGHNT and CDR2 YENEEA. The CDR3 length is 15 residues. V trimming: 2 bases; J trimming: 0 bases; junction bases outside the gene matches: 2. CDR3 sequence (DNA): TGTGCCAGCAGCTTAAGCGGGGTCAGCACAGATACGCAGTATTTT. Protein sequence: CASSLSGVSTDTQYF.

The chain couples TRBV27 to TRBJ2-7; 7 nucleotides line up with TRBD1. After removal of 2 bases from V and 0 bases from J, the junction contained 7 bases not matched to a gene. This CDR3 has 16 residues. Germline CDR1 MNHEY, CDR2 SMNVEV (reference sequence). The CDR3 nucleotides are TGTGCCAGCAGTTTAGACCCGACAGGGAGCTCCTACGAGCAGTACTTC. It specifies CASSLDPTGSSYEQYF.

The J gene is TRBJ2-1, the V gene TRBV10-1, with 10 bases identical to TRBD2. V shed 3 bases, J shed 3 bases, and the junction held 11 bases outside the gene matches. From germline, CDR1 is WNHNN and CDR2 SYGVQD (reference sequence). The CDR3 totals 18 residues. CDR3 in DNA: TGCGCCAGCAGTGATTCAGCGGGAGGGAGCTATGGCTACAATGAGCAGTTCTTC. Translating it yields CASSDSAGGSYGYNEQFF.

The chain couples TRBV28 to TRBJ1-5; TRBD1 aligns across 7 bases. The CDR3 sequence is 16 residues long. Germline CDR1 MDHEN, CDR2 SYDVKM. V shed 7 bases and J 2 bases; nucleotides not matched to a gene: 11. This CDR3 reads CASKTGLLMGNQPQHF. The CDR3 region has the DNA TGTGCCAGCAAGACAGGGCTCTTAATGGGCAATCAGCCCCAGCATTTT. The whole variable domain, remainder taken from reference TRBV28 and TRBJ1-5, is DVKVTQSSRYLVKRTGEKVFLECVQDMDHENMFWYRQDPGLGLRLIYFSYDVKMKEKGDIPEGYSVSREKKERFSLILESASTNQTSMYLCASKTGLLMGNQPQHFGDGTRLSIL.

The chain uses TRBV11-3 and TRBJ2-1; 7 bases line up with TRBD2. CDR1 SGHNT and CDR2 YENEEA come from the germline V gene. V lost 2 bases, J lost 8 bases, and 15 bases stayed unmatched. This CDR3 is built from 17 residues. The CDR3 DNA sequence: TGTGCCAGCAGCTTACCCCCTGGGGCTCCGGGAGGCGATGAGCAGTTCTTC. Its protein is CASSLPPGAPGGDEQFF.

The genes are TRBV5-1 and TRBJ1-2, with a tentative D call TRBD1 (5 bases). Between the trimmed V and J ends, which lost 4 bases and 4 bases, there was a span of 11 bases. This CDR3 has 13 amino acids. CDR1 and CDR2 from the germline V gene are SGHRS and YFSETQ. The DNA of the CDR3 is TGCGCCAGCAGCGAGGACACGCTCTATGGCTACACCTTC. It is translated as CASSEDTLYGYTF.

This chain joins TRBV3-1 (or the pseudogene TRBV3-2) and TRBJ2-1, with 8 bases that match TRBD1. Germline V gene data show CDR1 as LGHDT and CDR2 as YNNKEL (reference sequence). The CDR3 sequence is 16 residues long. J lost 4 bases, V lost 6 bases, and 11 bases had no gene match. CDR3 sequence: CASSRDGTGIYNEQFF. The CDR3 region has the DNA TGTGCCAGCAGTCGAGACGGGACAGGAATTTACAATGAGCAGTTCTTC.

The chain joins TRBV29-1 to TRBJ2-5; TRBD2 might be the D (6 bases). Germline values: CDR1 SQVTM, CDR2 ANQGSEA. This CDR3 is built from 14 residues. V was trimmed by 6 bases and J by 5 bases, leaving 19 bases between them. The DNA of the CDR3 is TGCAGCGTGACGGTTGGAGGGCCGGAGGAGACCCAGTACTTC. Protein: CSVTVGGPEETQYF.

V gene TRBV5-1 combines with J gene TRBJ2-3, with 7 bases that match TRBD2. CDR3 size: 16 residues. Germline V gene sequence: CDR1 SGHRS, CDR2 YFSETQ. J lost 0 bases, V lost 0 bases, and 4 bases had no gene match. The CDR3, as DNA: TGCGCCAGCAGCTTGGGACTAGCTCATAGCACAGATACGCAGTATTTT. This translates into CASSLGLAHSTDTQYF.

This sequence joins TRBV7-2 and TRBJ2-7; 10 bases map to TRBD1. V dropped 1 base and J dropped 2; count of bases not matched to a gene: 2. Germline V gene sequence: CDR1 SGHTA, CDR2 FQGNSA. CDR3 length: 15 amino acids. The CDR3 DNA reads as TGTGCCAGCAGCTTAGGACAGGGGGCCCCCTACGAGCAGTACTTC. Protein product: CASSLGQGAPYEQYF.

The V gene is TRBV30, the J gene TRBJ1-2; no clear D gene. Trimming removed 2 bases at V and 4 bases at J, with 17 bases between. The CDR3 has 15 amino acids. Germline CDR1 GTSNPN, CDR2 SVGIG (reference sequence). The CDR3, as DNA: TGTGCCTGGAGTCTCCTATGGAGGTATTCCTATGGCTACACCTTC. It encodes CAWSLLWRYSYGYTF.